This T cell receptor (beta chain) was documented in a study of blood T cell repertoires in COVID-19 (dated by TCRdb to the early 2020s). Background on the whole study: Samples covering the acute and convalescent phases of COVID-19 were provided by collaborators in the United States, Italy and Spain. The prospective study material was composed of cDNA or gDNA derived from T cells, B-cell-depleted T cells, or PBMCs. Subjects who had been exposed to COVID-19, were actively infected with it, or had recovered from it provided the deeply sampled blood TCRbeta repertoires that made up the dataset. The repertoires were released in a freely available public database intended as a resource for research on the immune response to SARS-CoV-2. The samples were drawn from the first 160 participants of the ongoing ImmuneRACE study and from over a thousand subjects provided by 6 global collaborators. The sample metadata nearly always contained a de-identified subject ID, COVID-19 status, age in years and sex. HLA class I and class II types, where available, came from metadata supplied by the sample provider rather than from assay-based typing. On the study overall, not on this receptor specifically: How much clinical and demographic metadata was included differed by source and by participant, and the metadata was provided uncurated.

TCRbeta CDR3 regions were amplified from genomic DNA using the immunoSEQ Assay, a bias-controlled multiplex PCR. For the original study's pipeline: The number of nucleated cells in each sample was estimated from the amplification of reference gene primers within the assay. To quantify the absolute abundance of each unique TCRbeta CDR3 rearrangement, sequence reads were collapsed and filtered. For each sample, productive Simpson clonality was calculated as the square root of Simpson's diversity index over productive rearrangements. TCRdb retrieved this table from immuneACCESS and kept in-frame rearrangements only. Not all clones are present; in checked studies, unresolved V genes account for under half, and no reason is known for the remainder. D and trimming were read from the DNA, whereas the V and J calls and clone size are those reported in that table. This sample is represented by 340,000 or so clones; 65% to 85% of them were singletons. The ten largest clonotypes hold around 3% of the sample.

As regards this clone: The clone's antigen remains unknown. Base-call qualities are not available, and no considerably larger clone is one nucleotide away.

Per the germline V gene, SGHTA is the CDR1 and FQGNSA is the CDR2. Relative to germline, V is missing 6 bases and J is missing 5 bases, with 4 bases of the junction outside any gene match. The CDR3, from cysteine to phenylalanine, totals 14 residues. Only the CDR3 DNA stays, 42 bases, in frame from base 1. Whole blood was collected in K2EDTA tubes by collaborating institutions according to the institutions' own protocols. Collaborator samples were shipped for TCRbeta analysis as frozen whole blood, isolated PBMCs, or DNA extracted from either sample type. The rearrangement joined TRBV7-2 to TRBJ2-2, with 9 central nucleotides matching TRBD2. The TCR sequence derives from a man aged 25-45 years with active or convalescent COVID-19. Sequences were obtained from peripheral blood. The DNA sequence is TGTGCCAGCAGTTTCAGCGGGGGGACCGGGGAGCTGTTTTTT. It translates to CASSFSGGTGELFF.